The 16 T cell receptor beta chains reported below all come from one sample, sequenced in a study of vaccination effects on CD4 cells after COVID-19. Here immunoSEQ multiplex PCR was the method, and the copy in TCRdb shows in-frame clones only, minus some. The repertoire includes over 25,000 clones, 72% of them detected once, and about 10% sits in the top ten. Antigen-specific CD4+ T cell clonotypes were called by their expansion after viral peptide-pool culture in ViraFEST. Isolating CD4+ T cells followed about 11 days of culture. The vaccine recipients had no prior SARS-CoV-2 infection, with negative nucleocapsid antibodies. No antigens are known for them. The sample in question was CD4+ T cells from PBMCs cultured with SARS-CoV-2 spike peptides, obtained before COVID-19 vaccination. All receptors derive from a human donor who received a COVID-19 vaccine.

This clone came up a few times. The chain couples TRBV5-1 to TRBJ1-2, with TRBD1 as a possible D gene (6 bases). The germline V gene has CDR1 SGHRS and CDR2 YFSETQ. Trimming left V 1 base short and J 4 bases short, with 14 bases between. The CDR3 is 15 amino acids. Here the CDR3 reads CASSLQPQGGYGYTF. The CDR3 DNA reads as TGCGCCAGCAGCTTGCAACCACAGGGCGGCTATGGCTACACCTTC.

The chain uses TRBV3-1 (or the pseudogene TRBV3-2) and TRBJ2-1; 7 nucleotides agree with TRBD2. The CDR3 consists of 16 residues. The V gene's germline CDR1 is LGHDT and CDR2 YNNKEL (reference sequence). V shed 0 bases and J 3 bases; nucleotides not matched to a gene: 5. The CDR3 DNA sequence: TGTGCCAGCAGCCAAGATGCGGCTAGCGGCTACAATGAGCAGTTCTTC. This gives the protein CASSQDAASGYNEQFF.

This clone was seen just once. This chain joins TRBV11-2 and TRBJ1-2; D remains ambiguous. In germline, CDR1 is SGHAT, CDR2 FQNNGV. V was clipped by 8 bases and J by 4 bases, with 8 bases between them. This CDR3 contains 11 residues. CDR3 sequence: CASSWAYGYTF. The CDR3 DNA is TGTGCCAGCTCCTGGGCCTATGGCTACACCTTC.

The CDR3 loop is CASRQGSGGGGYEQFF. CDR3 in DNA: TGTGCCAGCAGGCAGGGGTCTGGTGGAGGTGGCTATGAGCAGTTCTTC. The chain joins TRBV3-1 (or the pseudogene TRBV3-2) to TRBJ2-1; D is perhaps TRBD1 (6 bases). The CDR3 contains 16 residues. Trimming stripped 6 bases from V and 8 bases from J, with 23 bases between. The germline V gene encodes CDR1 LGHDT and CDR2 YNNKEL (reference sequence).

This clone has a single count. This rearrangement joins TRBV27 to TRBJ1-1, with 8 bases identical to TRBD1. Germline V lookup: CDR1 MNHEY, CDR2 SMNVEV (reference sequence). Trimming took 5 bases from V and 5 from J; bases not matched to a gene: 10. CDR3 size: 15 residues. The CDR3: CASSPDRVVRTEAFF. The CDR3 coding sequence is TGTGCCAGCAGTCCGGACAGGGTGGTACGGACTGAAGCTTTCTTT.

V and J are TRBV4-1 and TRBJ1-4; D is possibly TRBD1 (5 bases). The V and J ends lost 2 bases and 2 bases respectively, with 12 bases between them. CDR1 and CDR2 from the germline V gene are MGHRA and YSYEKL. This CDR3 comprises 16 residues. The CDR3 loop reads CASSQSRGATNEKLFF. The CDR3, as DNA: TGCGCCAGCAGCCAATCAAGGGGAGCCACTAATGAAAAACTGTTTTTT.

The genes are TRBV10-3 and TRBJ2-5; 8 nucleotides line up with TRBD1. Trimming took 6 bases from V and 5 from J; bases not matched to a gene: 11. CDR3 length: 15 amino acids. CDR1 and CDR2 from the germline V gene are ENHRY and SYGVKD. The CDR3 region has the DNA TGTGCCATCAGGGGCGATCAGGGGGCGCGGGAGACCCAGTACTTC. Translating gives CAIRGDQGARETQYF.

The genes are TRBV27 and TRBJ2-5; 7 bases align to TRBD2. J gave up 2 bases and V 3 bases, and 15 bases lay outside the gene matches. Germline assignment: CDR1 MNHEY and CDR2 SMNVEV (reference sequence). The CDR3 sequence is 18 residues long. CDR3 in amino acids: CASSFLSRAGLMQETQYF. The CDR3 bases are TGTGCCAGCAGTTTTTTGTCCCGGGCGGGACTAATGCAAGAGACCCAGTACTTC.

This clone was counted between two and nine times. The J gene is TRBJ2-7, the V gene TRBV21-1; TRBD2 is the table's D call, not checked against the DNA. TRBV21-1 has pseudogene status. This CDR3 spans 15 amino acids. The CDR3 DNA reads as TGTGCCAGCAGCAAACCCGCGACTGTGAACCACGAGCAGTACTTC. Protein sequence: CASSKPATVNHEQYF.

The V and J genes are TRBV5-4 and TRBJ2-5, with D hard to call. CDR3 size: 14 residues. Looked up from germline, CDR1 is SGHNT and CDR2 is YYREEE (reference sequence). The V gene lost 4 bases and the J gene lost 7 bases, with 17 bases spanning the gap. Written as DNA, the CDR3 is TGTGCCAGCAGCCCCCCGGGTGGTGGTGCGACCCAGTACTTC. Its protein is CASSPPGGGATQYF. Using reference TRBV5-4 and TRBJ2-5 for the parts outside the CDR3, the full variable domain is ETGVTQSPTHLIKTRGQQVTLRCSSQSGHNTVSWYQQALGQGPQFIFQYYREEENGRGNFPPRFSGLQFPNYSSELNVNALELDDSALYLCASSPPGGGATQYFGPGTRLLVL.

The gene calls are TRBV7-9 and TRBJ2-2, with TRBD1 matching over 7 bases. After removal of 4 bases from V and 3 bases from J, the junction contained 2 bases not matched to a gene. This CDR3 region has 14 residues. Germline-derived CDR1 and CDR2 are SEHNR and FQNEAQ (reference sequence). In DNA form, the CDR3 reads TGTGCCAGCAGCTGGGACAGCGACACCGGGGAGCTGTTTTTT. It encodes CASSWDSDTGELFF.

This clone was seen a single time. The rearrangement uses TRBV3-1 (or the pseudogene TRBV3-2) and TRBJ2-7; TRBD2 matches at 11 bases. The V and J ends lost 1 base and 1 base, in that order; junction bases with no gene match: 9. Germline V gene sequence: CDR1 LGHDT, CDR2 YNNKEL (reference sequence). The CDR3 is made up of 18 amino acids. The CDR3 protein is CASSQVSSGRSGSYEQYF. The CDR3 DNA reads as TGTGCCAGCAGCCAAGTTTCTAGCGGGAGGAGTGGATCCTACGAGCAGTACTTC.

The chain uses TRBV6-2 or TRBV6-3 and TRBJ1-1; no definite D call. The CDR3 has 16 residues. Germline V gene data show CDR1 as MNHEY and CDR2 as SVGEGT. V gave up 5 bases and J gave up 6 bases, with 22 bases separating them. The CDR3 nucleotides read TGTGCCAGCAGTCCGCATCGGACGGGGATGGTAGCTGAAGCTTTCTTT. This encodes CASSPHRTGMVAEAFF.

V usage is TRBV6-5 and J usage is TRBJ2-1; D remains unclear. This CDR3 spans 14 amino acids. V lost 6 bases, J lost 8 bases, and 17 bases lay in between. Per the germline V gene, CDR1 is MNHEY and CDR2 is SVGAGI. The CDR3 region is CASSKQAFNDEQFF. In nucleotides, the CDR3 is TGTGCCAGCAGCAAACAAGCCTTCAATGATGAGCAGTTCTTC.

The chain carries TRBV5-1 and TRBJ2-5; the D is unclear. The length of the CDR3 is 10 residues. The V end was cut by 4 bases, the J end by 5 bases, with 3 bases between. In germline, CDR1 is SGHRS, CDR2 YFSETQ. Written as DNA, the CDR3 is TGCGCCAGCAGCGACGAGACCCAGTACTTC. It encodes CASSDETQYF.

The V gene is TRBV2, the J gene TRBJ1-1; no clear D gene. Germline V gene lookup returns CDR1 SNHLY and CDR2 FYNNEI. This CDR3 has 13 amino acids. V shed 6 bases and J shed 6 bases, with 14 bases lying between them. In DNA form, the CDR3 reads TGTGCCAGCAGCCCCTTTTTGGGCTCTGAAGCTTTCTTT. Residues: CASSPFLGSEAFF.